A selection of T cell receptor beta chains follows, all from one sample in a study of Graves' ophthalmopathy and Graves' hyperthyroidism. TCRdb itself ran the multiplex PCR reads through MiXCR, one entry per CDR3 protein. The data hold around 1.1 million distinct CDR3 sequences, with around a third observed a single time. Sequenced: peripheral blood or thyroid tissue (not recorded which). All receptors derive from an adult man with Graves' hyperthyroidism. CDR3s include the opening cysteine and the closing phenylalanine or tryptophan. A D gene is named only where the DNA matches it firmly. Some rows mark clone size as missing; the rest say once, few, many or name a class of expanded clone.

v_gene,d_gene,j_gene,abundance,CDR3nt,CDR3aa
TRBV7-9,.,TRBJ1-2,many,TGTGCCAGCAGTCATGGGACCTCTAACTATGGCTACACCTTC,CASSHGTSNYGYTF
TRBV7-2,.,TRBJ2-7,many,TGTGCCAGCAGCTTAGAGGGTTGGCAGTACTTC,CASSLEGWQYF
TRBV7-2,.,TRBJ2-5,.,TGTGCCAGCAGCTTAGATCTCAGCACCCAAGAGACCCAGTACTTC,CASSLDLSTQETQYF
TRBV19,.,TRBJ2-7,few,TGTGCCAGTAGTATAGACAGTAACTACGAGCAGTACTTC,CASSIDSNYEQYF
TRBV4-3,TRBD1,TRBJ2-7,few,TGCGCCAGCAGCCAAGGGGACAGAGTTAAGGGGGAGCAGTACTTC,CASSQGDRVKGEQYF
TRBV7-9,.,TRBJ2-7,.,TGTGCCAGCAGCTTAGGGGCCACAGGATTC,CASSLGATGF
TRBV7-6,TRBD2,TRBJ2-7,.,TGTGCCAGCAGCTCTCCGGGACTAGTCTCGTACGAGCAGTACTTC,CASSSPGLVSYEQYF
TRBV11-2,.,TRBJ2-6,.,TGTGCCAGCAGCTTAAACTCGGGAGTAGCGATAACTGGGGCCAACGTCCTGACTTTC,CASSLNSGVAITGANVLTF
TRBV6-2/TRBV6-3,.,TRBJ1-5,.,TGTGCCAGCAGCCCTCGGGTGAAAAAGAAGTATCAGCCCCAGCATTTT,CASSPRVKKKYQPQHF
TRBV19,.,TRBJ1-2,many,TGTGCCAGTAGACAGGAGAACTATGGCTACACCTTC,CASRQENYGYTF
TRBV7-2,.,TRBJ1-1,.,TGTGCCAGCAGCAAACCGGCCGGGCGGGAAGCTTTCTTT,CASSKPAGREAFF
TRBV9,.,TRBJ2-2,many,TGTGCCAGCAGCGTACAGATCGGGGAGCTGTTTTTT,CASSVQIGELFF
TRBV27,TRBD1,TRBJ2-2,.,TGTGCCAGCAGCGACAGGGGCTGGAACACCGGGGAGCTGTTTTTT,CASSDRGWNTGELFF
TRBV24-1,.,TRBJ1-5,.,TGTGCCACCCAACGGGAGGGTCCCGGGACGGCGGAGCCCCAGCATTTT,CATQREGPGTAEPQHF
TRBV24-1,.,TRBJ1-1,many,TGTGCCACCAGCACAACATCGGGGAACACTGAAGCTTTCTTT,CATSTTSGNTEAFF
TRBV7-2,.,TRBJ2-2,few,TGTGCCAGCAGCTTACGTCTGGCGGGGGAGCTGTTTTTT,CASSLRLAGELFF
TRBV14,.,TRBJ2-2,.,TGTGCCAGCAGCCATGGAGGGGGCCGGGAGTTGAGCACCGGGGAGCTGTTTTTT,CASSHGGGRELSTGELFF
TRBV7-9,.,TRBJ1-2,.,TGTGCCAGCAGTTACGACAGCACTGGGGGCTACACCTTC,CASSYDSTGGYTF